The T cell receptor (beta chain) described here comes from a study of shared clonotypes between healthy human individuals. CDR3 length equals 18 residues. Germline V gives CDR1 LGHNA, CDR2 YNFKEQ. Losses at the gene ends were 0 bases for V and 4 bases for J; bases not matched to a gene: 13. Unsorted samples, those not sorted, used roughly 87 million PBMCs for genomic DNA. Generated by immunoSEQ multiplex PCR, the TCRdb table keeps only in-frame clones and is missing some. The sample has 400,000 to 600,000 clones, nearly 80% seen once. This TCR was sampled from a woman in her 40s in good health. Some clones in this sample may be carry-over from other donors' samples. Sequences were obtained from PBMCs. The rearrangement joins TRBV4-2 to TRBJ1-2; 8 positions match TRBD1. CDR3 nucleotide sequence: TGTGCCAGCAGCCAAGAGTTCCCGGGACAGGTGACGGTCTATGGCTACACCTTC. Translation gives CASSQEFPGQVTVYGYTF.